Following are 28 T cell receptor beta chains from one sample sequenced in a study of T-cell reconstitution after alpha-beta-depleted transplantation in children (dated by TCRdb to about 2016). Reading the label with the study, this specimen's treatment or condition is: allogeneic hematopoietic cell transplantation with graft depleted of TCRalphabeta T cells and CD19 B cells. Libraries were prepared through PCR. The sequencer listed for this sample is Illumina HiSeq 2500. Molecular barcoding was employed in the preparation of TCR libraries, with unique molecular identifiers being used to normalize TCRbeta repertoire quantification. Clones were called with MiXCR by TCRdb after fastp trimmed the public reads at Q25, and only in-frame beta chains were retained. Here each entry gathers all rows of one CDR3 protein and keeps the most common genes and DNA. A total of around 200,000 distinct CDR3 sequences appear in this sample, roughly a tenth of them only once. Of the sample, 28% is held by the ten largest clones.

Sequenced material: PBMCs, taken before TCRalphabeta/CD19-depleted stem cell transplant. These TCRs come from a child less than two years old with acute myeloid leukemia, due to receive a stem cell transplant.

Ten or more counts support this clonotype. This chain uses TRBV29-1 with TRBJ1-3, with D hard to call. The CDR3 covers 17 residues. The germline gives CDR1 SQVTM, CDR2 ANQGSEA. V lost 0 bases and J lost 7, with 22 bases in between. The CDR3 sequence is CSVEDLLAQPKGNTIYF. The DNA of the CDR3 is TGCAGCGTTGAAGACCTTTTGGCCCAGCCAAAAGGGAACACCATATATTTT.

This clonotype was detected ten times or more. One junction end disagrees with the germline gene, perhaps due to a read error. V gene TRBV5-4 combines with J gene TRBJ2-7, with 15 bases fitting TRBD2. The germline V gene encodes CDR1 SGHNT and CDR2 YYREEE (reference sequence). The CDR3 loop spans 13 amino acids. The CDR3 nucleotides read TGTGCCAGCAGCTTGGGGACTAGCGGGAGGGCCTTTTTC. Translation gives CASSLGTSGRAFF.

At least ten counts were recorded for this clonotype. V gene TRBV3-1 combines with J gene TRBJ1-1; 7 bases align to TRBD1. The CDR3 runs 17 residues. J lost 1 base, V lost 0 bases, and 8 bases had no gene match. In germline, CDR1 is LGHDT, CDR2 YNNKEL (reference sequence). CDR3 in amino acids: CASSQDLEGGTNTEAFF. DNA for the CDR3: TGTGCCAGCAGCCAAGATCTGGAAGGGGGCACGAACACTGAAGCTTTCTTT.

This clonotype was detected ten times or more. The chain links TRBV7-8 to TRBJ2-1; D is unclear. Trimming took 6 bases from V and 6 from J, leaving 9 bases between them. Germline V gene sequence: CDR1 SGHVS, CDR2 FQNEAQ. This CDR3 is 12 amino acids long. CDR3 in amino acids: CASRLRVNEQFF. The CDR3 DNA is TGTGCCAGCAGGTTACGAGTCAATGAGCAGTTCTTC.

This clonotype was detected many times. The genes are TRBV29-1 and TRBJ2-5; 7 bases agree with TRBD1. CDR1 is SQVTM, CDR2 ANQGSEA, per germline. The CDR3 has 14 residues. V dropped 3 bases and J dropped 2; count of bases not matched to a gene: 6. The CDR3 bases are TGCAGCGTTGACCCTGGGACAGCGCAAGAGACCCAGTACTTC. Encoded protein: CSVDPGTAQETQYF. The variable domain in full, with the rest retrieved from reference TRBV29-1 and TRBJ2-5, is SAVISQKPSRDICQRGTSLTIQCQVDSQVTMMFWYRQQPGQSLTLIATANQGSEATYESGFVIDKFPISRPNLTFSTLTVSNMSPEDSSIYLCSVDPGTAQETQYFGPGTRLLVL.

The rearrangement joins TRBV3-1 to TRBJ2-5; TRBD2 matches at 12 bases. The ends lost 3 bases at V and 4 bases at J; junction bases unmatched: 6. The CDR3 has 16 residues. CDR1 and CDR2 from the germline V gene are LGHDT and YNNKEL (reference sequence). The CDR3 region is CASSHPTSGSGETQYF. The CDR3 DNA reads TGTGCCAGCAGCCACCCGACTAGCGGGAGTGGAGAGACCCAGTACTTC.

This clonotype was recorded at least ten times. V and J are TRBV2 and TRBJ2-3; 11 bases align to TRBD2. Losses at the gene ends were 6 bases for V and 1 base for J; bases not matched to a gene: 9. Germline lookup yields CDR1 SNHLY and CDR2 FYNNEI. This CDR3 contains 17 residues. The CDR3 loop reads CASRPGLAVSRTDTQYF. CDR3 DNA: TGTGCCAGCAGGCCGGGACTAGCGGTATCGCGCACAGATACGCAGTATTTT.

This clonotype occurred many times. The chain links TRBV20-1 to TRBJ2-3, with 9 bases fitting TRBD2. Trimming removed 6 bases from V and 3 bases from J; junction bases left unmatched: 10. There are 15 residues in the CDR3. Germline CDR1 reads DFQATT; CDR2 reads SNEGSKA (reference sequence). The CDR3 region is CSAGKSGRLTDTQYF. CDR3 DNA: TGCAGTGCGGGTAAAAGCGGGAGGTTGACAGATACGCAGTATTTT.

This clonotype was observed at least ten times. V is TRBV6-5 and J is TRBJ2-7, with TRBD2 matching over 10 bases. In germline, CDR1 is MNHEY, CDR2 SVGAGI. CDR3 size: 14 residues. The trim removed 2 bases at V and 2 bases at J, leaving 0 bases unmatched. CDR3 coding DNA: TGTGCCAGCAGTTACCTAGCGGGAGCCTACGAGCAGTACTTC. Its translation is CASSYLAGAYEQYF.

The table lists this clonotype with many counts. This sequence joins TRBV29-1 and TRBJ1-1; 9 bases fit TRBD1. There are 14 residues in the CDR3. V lost 1 base and J lost 6; bases outside the gene matches: 6. CDR1 is SQVTM, CDR2 ANQGSEA, per germline. In nucleotides, the CDR3 is TGCAGCGTTGAAGTTACAGGGGGCGCGGCTGAAGCTTTCTTT. The encoded protein is CSVEVTGGAAEAFF. Together with reference TRBV29-1 and TRBJ1-1, the CDR3 gives the full variable domain: SAVISQKPSRDICQRGTSLTIQCQVDSQVTMMFWYRQQPGQSLTLIATANQGSEATYESGFVIDKFPISRPNLTFSTLTVSNMSPEDSSIYLCSVEVTGGAAEAFFGQGTRLTVV.

This clonotype was observed many times. V and J are TRBV12-3 or TRBV12-4 and TRBJ1-2; the D is unclear. This CDR3 has 11 residues. Trimming removed 5 bases at V and 4 bases at J, with 5 bases between. CDR3 residues: CASSQAYGYTF. The CDR3 DNA reads as TGTGCCAGCAGTCAGGCCTATGGCTACACCTTC.

A few counts support this clonotype. Germline and junction disagree at one end, which may indicate a read error. The V and J genes are TRBV5-1 and TRBJ2-3; 7 bases match TRBD2. The CDR3 extends over 16 amino acids. Germline V gene sequence: CDR1 SGHRS, CDR2 YFSETQ. In DNA, the CDR3 is TGCGCCAGCGGCTTAGCTGCGGGAGCTCGCAAAGATACGCAGTATTTT. Translating gives CASGLAAGARKDTQYF.

This rearrangement joins TRBV6-1 to TRBJ2-5; D uncertain. Germline V lookup: CDR1 MNHNS, CDR2 SASEGT. Trimming took off 5 bases at V and 5 bases at J, with 15 bases between the two ends. There are 14 residues in the CDR3. CDR3 sequence (DNA): TGTGCCAGCAGTCCCGGGTCCTTGGCGGAGACCCAGTACTTC. Translation gives CASSPGSLAETQYF.

In its sample, this clonotype was seen many times. V usage is TRBV5-1 and J usage is TRBJ2-7; tentatively, D is TRBD1 or TRBD2 (5 bases each). CDR3 size: 12 residues. V was shortened by 4 bases and J by 7 bases, with 12 bases between the two germline ends. The germline V gene has CDR1 SGHRS and CDR2 YFSETQ. CDR3 protein: CASSRDDVEQYF. CDR3 coding DNA: TGCGCCAGCAGCCGGGACGATGTTGAGCAGTACTTC.

The V and J genes are TRBV20-1 and TRBJ1-1; perhaps TRBD1 as D (6 bases). Trimming took 3 bases from V and 3 from J, leaving 11 bases between them. The CDR3 contains 13 residues. The V gene's germline CDR1 is DFQATT and CDR2 SNEGSKA (reference sequence). This CDR3 reads CSARGGADTEAFF. The CDR3 DNA follows: TGCAGTGCTAGGGGGGGCGCGGACACTGAAGCTTTCTTT.

This clonotype was seen ten or more times. The chain is built from TRBV7-8 and TRBJ2-3, with 8 bases that match TRBD2. The CDR3 has 16 residues. CDR1 and CDR2 (germline): SGHVS, FQNEAQ. The J segment lost 0 bases and the V segment lost 3 bases, leaving 5 bases of the junction unmatched. In nucleotides, the CDR3 is TGTGCCAGCAGCTTTAATGGCGGGAGGAGCACAGATACGCAGTATTTT. This gives the protein CASSFNGGRSTDTQYF.

This clonotype appeared many times. The chain carries TRBV7-6 and TRBJ2-5; D tentatively reads TRBD1 or TRBD2 (5 bases each). V was cut by 3 bases and J by 1 base, with 12 bases left in between. The CDR3 totals 15 residues. The germline gives CDR1 SGHVS, CDR2 FNYEAQ. The CDR3 bases are TGTGCCAGCAGCTTCCGAGGGGAGACCCAAGAGACCCAGTACTTC. Translated, it gives CASSFRGETQETQYF.

The rearrangement links TRBV20-1 to TRBJ2-7, with D perhaps given as TRBD1 or TRBD2 (6 bases each). The germline V and J ends were trimmed by 3 bases and 9 bases, with 12 bases remaining between them. The germline gives CDR1 DFQATT, CDR2 SNEGSKA (reference sequence). The length of the CDR3 is 11 residues. CDR3 region: CSARRGVGQYF. As DNA, the CDR3 is TGCAGTGCTAGGAGGGGGGTGGGGCAGTACTTC.

This clonotype was counted many times. The chain is built from TRBV28 and TRBJ2-7; D not certain. With 10 bases removed from V and 6 bases from J, the gap between germline ends came to 16 bases. The CDR3 has 12 amino acids. In germline, CDR1 is MDHEN, CDR2 SYDVKM. In DNA form, the CDR3 reads TGTGCCACAGGACCCTCGAAGGGCGAGCAGTACTTC. Residues: CATGPSKGEQYF.

There are a few counts of this clonotype. One base away lies a much larger clone, so this may be a sequencing read error. This chain joins TRBV20-1 and TRBJ1-2; the D is unclear. The CDR3 loop spans 11 amino acids. The germline V and J ends were trimmed by 6 bases and 4 bases, with 9 bases remaining between them. Germline lookup yields CDR1 DFQATT and CDR2 SNEGSKA (reference sequence). In DNA form, the CDR3 reads TGCAGTGCCAGTCAGCTCTATGGCTACACCTTC. Its protein product is CSASQLYGYTF.

This clonotype came up many times. This sequence joins TRBV7-2 and TRBJ2-2, with 11 positions matching TRBD2. CDR1 and CDR2 from the germline V gene are SGHTA and FQGNSA. CDR3 length: 17 amino acids. After removal of 1 base from V and 0 bases from J, the junction contained 1 base not matched to a gene. CDR3 DNA sequence: TGTGCCAGCAGCTTAGGACTAGCGGGGTCGAACACCGGGGAGCTGTTTTTT. This encodes CASSLGLAGSNTGELFF. Full variable domain (missing parts from reference TRBV7-2 and TRBJ2-2): GAGVSQSPSNKVTEKGKDVELRCDPISGHTALYWYRQSLGQGLEFLIYFQGNSAPDKSGLPSDRFSAERTGGSVSTLTIQRTQQEDSAVYLCASSLGLAGSNTGELFFGEGSRLTVL.

The chain links TRBV5-4 to TRBJ2-3, with 12 positions matching TRBD2. From germline, CDR1 is SGHNT and CDR2 YYREEE (reference sequence). V shed 4 bases, J shed 2 bases, and the junction held 5 bases outside the gene matches. This CDR3 is built from 16 residues. In nucleotides, the CDR3 is TGTGCCAGCAGCGCTCGACTAGCGGGGGACACAGATACGCAGTATTTT. This sequence encodes CASSARLAGDTDTQYF.

As for this clonotype: This may stem from a read error, because a much larger clone lies one nucleotide away. This rearrangement joins TRBV5-6 to TRBJ2-1; D remains ambiguous. CDR1 is SGHDT, CDR2 YYEEEE, per germline. The CDR3 contains 15 residues. The CDR3, as DNA: TGTGCCGGCAGCCCCTTAAAGCCCACCTACAATGAGCAGTTCTTC. Residues: CAGSPLKPTYNEQFF.

CDR3 sequence: CASKAGGPLIINEQFF. The CDR3, as DNA: TGTGCCAGTAAAGCGGGAGGGCCTTTAATAATCAATGAGCAGTTCTTC. This chain connects TRBV27 to TRBJ2-1; TRBD2 matches at 10 bases. There are 16 residues in the CDR3. From germline, CDR1 is MNHEY and CDR2 SMNVEV (reference sequence). The junction had 14 bases not matched to a gene; V was cut back by 9 bases and J by 6 bases.

This clonotype has a handful of counts. The chain couples TRBV7-9 to TRBJ2-4, with D possibly matching TRBD1 (6 bases). The CDR3 is made up of 15 amino acids. V shed 5 bases and J shed 2 bases, with 13 bases lying between them. Per the germline V gene, CDR1 is SEHNR and CDR2 is FQNEAQ (reference sequence). This CDR3 is CASSPHGQSKNIQYF. The CDR3 region has the DNA TGTGCCAGCAGCCCTCACGGACAGTCCAAAAACATTCAGTACTTC.

This chain joins TRBV6-1 and TRBJ2-1; 9 nucleotides match TRBD2. This CDR3 has 16 residues. Germline CDR1 reads MNHNS; CDR2 reads SASEGT. Trimming removed 8 bases from V and 5 bases from J; junction bases left unmatched: 13. CDR3 region: CASCQSSGIFNNEQFF. The CDR3 DNA is TGTGCCAGCTGTCAGTCTAGCGGGATCTTTAACAATGAGCAGTTCTTC.

This clonotype was seen repeatedly, ten times or more. The chain links TRBV29-1 to TRBJ2-1, with TRBD2 identical over 7 bases. CDR3 length equals 15 residues. J was trimmed by 2 bases and V by 2 bases; bases with no gene match: 6. CDR1 and CDR2 from the germline V gene are SQVTM and ANQGSEA. The CDR3 DNA sequence: TGCAGCGTTGAACGTTCCAGCGGGGCCTACAATGAGCAGTTCTTC. It encodes CSVERSSGAYNEQFF.

The chain links TRBV11-2 to TRBJ2-7; D might be TRBD1 (7 bases). Germline values: CDR1 SGHAT, CDR2 FQNNGV. This CDR3 is built from 15 residues. Deletions cut 2 bases from V and 3 bases from J, with 14 bases between. CDR3 protein: CASSLSRQGGYEQYF. The CDR3 DNA is TGTGCCAGCAGCTTATCCCGCCAGGGGGGCTACGAGCAGTACTTC.